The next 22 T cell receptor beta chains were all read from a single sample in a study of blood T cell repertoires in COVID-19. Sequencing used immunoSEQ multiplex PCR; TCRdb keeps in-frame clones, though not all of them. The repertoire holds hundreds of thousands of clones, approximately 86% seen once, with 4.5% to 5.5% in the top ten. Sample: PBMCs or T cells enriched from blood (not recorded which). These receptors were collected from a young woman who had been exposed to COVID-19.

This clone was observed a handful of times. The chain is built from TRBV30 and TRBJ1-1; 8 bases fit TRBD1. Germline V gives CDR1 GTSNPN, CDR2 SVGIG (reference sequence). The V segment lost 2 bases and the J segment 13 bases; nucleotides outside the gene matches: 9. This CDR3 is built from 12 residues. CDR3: CAWSKGLGQVFF. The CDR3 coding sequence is TGTGCCTGGAGTAAAGGCTTGGGACAGGTTTTCTTT.

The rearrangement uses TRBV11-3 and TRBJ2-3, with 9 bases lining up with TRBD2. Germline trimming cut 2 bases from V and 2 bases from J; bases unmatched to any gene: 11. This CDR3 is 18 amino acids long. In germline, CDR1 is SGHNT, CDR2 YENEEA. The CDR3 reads CASSLSPPSGAPTDTQYF. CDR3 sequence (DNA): TGTGCCAGCAGCTTAAGTCCCCCTAGCGGGGCCCCCACAGATACGCAGTATTTT.

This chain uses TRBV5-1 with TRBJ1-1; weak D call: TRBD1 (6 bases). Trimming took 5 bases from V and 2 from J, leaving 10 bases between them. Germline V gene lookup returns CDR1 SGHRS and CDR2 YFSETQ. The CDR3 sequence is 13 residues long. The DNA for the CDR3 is TGCGCCAGCAGATCAGGGGTTAACACTGAAGCTTTCTTT. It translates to CASRSGVNTEAFF.

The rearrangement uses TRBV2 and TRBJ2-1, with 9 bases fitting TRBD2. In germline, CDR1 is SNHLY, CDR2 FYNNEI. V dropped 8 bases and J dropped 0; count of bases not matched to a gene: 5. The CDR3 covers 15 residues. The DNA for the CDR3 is TGTGCCAGCGCCAGCGGGGGGAGCTCCTACAATGAGCAGTTCTTC. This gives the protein CASASGGSSYNEQFF. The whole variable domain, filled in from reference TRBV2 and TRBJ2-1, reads EPEVTQTPSHQVTQMGQEVILRCVPISNHLYFYWYRQILGQKVEFLVSFYNNEISEKSEIFDDQFSVERPDGSNFTLKIRSTKLEDSAMYFCASASGGSSYNEQFFGPGTRLTVL.

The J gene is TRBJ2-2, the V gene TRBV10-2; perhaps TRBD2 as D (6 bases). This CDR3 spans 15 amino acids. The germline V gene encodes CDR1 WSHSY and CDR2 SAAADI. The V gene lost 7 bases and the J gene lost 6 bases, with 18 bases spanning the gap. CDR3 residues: CASNPGLTRPGELFF. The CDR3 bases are TGCGCCAGCAACCCGGGACTGACTAGACCCGGGGAGCTGTTTTTT.

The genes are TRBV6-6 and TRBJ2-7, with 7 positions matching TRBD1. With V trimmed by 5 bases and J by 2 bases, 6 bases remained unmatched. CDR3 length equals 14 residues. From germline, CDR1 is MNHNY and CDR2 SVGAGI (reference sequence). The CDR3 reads CASSHRQGPYEQYF. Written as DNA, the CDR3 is TGTGCCAGCAGTCATAGACAGGGACCCTACGAGCAGTACTTC.

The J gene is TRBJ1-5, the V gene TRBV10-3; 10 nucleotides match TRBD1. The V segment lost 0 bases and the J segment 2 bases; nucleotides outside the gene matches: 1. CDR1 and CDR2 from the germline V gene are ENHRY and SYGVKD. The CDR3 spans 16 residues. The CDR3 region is CAISESDRGGNQPQHF. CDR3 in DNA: TGTGCCATCAGTGAGTCGGACAGGGGGGGCAATCAGCCCCAGCATTTT.

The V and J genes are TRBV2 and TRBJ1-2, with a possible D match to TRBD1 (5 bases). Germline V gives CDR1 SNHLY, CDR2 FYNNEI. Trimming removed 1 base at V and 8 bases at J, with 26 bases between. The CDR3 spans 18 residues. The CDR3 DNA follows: TGTGCCAGCAGTGAAGAACGGCACGCAGGGCCCCTTCTCAGGGGCTACACCTTC. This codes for CASSEERHAGPLLRGYTF.

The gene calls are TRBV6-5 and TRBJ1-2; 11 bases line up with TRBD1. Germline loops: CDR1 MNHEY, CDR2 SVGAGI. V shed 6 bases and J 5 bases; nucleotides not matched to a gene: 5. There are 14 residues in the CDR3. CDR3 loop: CASRMGQGVYGYTF. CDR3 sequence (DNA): TGTGCCAGCAGAATGGGACAGGGGGTTTATGGCTACACCTTC.

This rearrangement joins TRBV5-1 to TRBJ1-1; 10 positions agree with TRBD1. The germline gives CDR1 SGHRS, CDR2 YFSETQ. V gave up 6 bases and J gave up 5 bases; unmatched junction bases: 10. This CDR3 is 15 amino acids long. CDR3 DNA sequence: TGCGCCAGCAACCTAGCCGGGACAGGGGTGACTGAAGCTTTCTTT. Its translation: CASNLAGTGVTEAFF. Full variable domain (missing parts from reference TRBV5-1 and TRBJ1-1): KAGVTQTPRYLIKTRGQQVTLSCSPISGHRSVSWYQQTPGQGLQFLFEYFSETQRNKGNFPGRFSGRQFSNSRSEMNVSTLELGDSALYLCASNLAGTGVTEAFFGQGTRLTVV.

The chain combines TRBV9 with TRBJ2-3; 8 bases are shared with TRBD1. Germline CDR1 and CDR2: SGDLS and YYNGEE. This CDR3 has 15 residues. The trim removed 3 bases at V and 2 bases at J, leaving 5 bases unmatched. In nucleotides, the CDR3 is TGTGCCAGCAGCGCTAGGACAGGGCCCACAGATACGCAGTATTTT. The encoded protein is CASSARTGPTDTQYF.

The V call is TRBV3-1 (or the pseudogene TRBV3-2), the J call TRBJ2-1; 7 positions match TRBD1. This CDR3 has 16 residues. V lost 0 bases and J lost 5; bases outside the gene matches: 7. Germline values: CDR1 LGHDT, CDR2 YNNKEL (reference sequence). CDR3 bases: TGTGCCAGCAGCCAAGACCCCAGGGGGACGAACAATGAGCAGTTCTTC. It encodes CASSQDPRGTNNEQFF.

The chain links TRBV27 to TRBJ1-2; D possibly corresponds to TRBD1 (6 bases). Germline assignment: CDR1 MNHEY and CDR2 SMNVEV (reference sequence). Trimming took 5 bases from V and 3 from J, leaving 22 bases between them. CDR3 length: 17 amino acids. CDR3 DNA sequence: TGTGCCAGCAGTCTCTCTCCGATACTACAGGGCCACTATGGCTACACCTTC. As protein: CASSLSPILQGHYGYTF.

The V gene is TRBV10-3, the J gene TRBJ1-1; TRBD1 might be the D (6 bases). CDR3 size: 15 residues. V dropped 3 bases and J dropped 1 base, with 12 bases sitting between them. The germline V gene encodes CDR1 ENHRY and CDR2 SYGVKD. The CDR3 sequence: CAISDSTTGNTEAFF. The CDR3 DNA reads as TGTGCCATCAGTGACTCCACGACAGGGAACACTGAAGCTTTCTTT.

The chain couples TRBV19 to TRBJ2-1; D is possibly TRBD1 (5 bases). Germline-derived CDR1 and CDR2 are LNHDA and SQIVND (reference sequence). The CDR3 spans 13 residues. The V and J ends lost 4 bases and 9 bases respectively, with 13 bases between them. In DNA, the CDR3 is TGTGCCAGTAGTAACCAGCTAGGGGTTGAGCAGTTCTTC. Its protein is CASSNQLGVEQFF.

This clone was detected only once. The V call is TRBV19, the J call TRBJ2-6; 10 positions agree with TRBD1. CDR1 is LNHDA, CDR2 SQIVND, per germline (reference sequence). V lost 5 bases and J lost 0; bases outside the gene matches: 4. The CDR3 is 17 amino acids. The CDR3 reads CASSSGTGDSGANVLTF. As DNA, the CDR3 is TGTGCCAGTAGTTCCGGGACAGGGGACTCTGGGGCCAACGTCCTGACTTTC.

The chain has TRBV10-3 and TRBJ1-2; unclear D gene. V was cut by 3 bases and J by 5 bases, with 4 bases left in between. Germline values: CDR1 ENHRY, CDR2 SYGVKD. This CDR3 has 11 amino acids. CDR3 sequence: CAISEEYGYTF. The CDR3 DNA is TGTGCCATCAGTGAAGAGTATGGCTACACCTTC.

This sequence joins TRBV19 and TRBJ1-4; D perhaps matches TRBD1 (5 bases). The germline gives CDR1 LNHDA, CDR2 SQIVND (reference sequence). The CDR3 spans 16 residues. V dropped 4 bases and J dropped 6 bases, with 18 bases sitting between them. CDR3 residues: CASSKGQPRIDEKLFF. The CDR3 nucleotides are TGTGCCAGTAGTAAAGGACAACCGCGAATTGATGAAAAACTGTTTTTT. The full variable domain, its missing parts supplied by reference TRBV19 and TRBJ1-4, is DGGITQSPKYLFRKEGQNVTLSCEQNLNHDAMYWYRQDPGQGLRLIYYSQIVNDFQKGDIAEGYSVSREKKESFPLTVTSAQKNPTAFYLCASSKGQPRIDEKLFFGSGTQLSVL.

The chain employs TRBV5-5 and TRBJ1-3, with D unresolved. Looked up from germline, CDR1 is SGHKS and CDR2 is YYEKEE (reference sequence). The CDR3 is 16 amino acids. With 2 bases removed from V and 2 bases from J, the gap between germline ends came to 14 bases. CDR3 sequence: CASSFWWENTGNTIYF. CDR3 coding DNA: TGTGCCAGCAGCTTTTGGTGGGAGAACACTGGAAACACCATATATTTT.

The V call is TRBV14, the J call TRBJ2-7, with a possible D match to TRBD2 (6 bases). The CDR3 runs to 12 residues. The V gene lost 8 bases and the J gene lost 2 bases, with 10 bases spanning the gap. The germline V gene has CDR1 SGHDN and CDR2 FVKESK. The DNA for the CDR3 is TGTGCCAGCGGGGGGTCAGCCTACGAGCAGTACTTC. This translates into CASGGSAYEQYF.

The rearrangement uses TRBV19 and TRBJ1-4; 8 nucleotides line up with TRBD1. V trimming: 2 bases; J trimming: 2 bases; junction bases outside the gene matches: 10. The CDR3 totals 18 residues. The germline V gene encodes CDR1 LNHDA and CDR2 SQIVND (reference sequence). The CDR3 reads CASSIFSQGASTNEKLFF. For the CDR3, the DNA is TGTGCCAGTAGTATATTCAGCCAGGGGGCTTCGACTAATGAAAAACTGTTTTTT.

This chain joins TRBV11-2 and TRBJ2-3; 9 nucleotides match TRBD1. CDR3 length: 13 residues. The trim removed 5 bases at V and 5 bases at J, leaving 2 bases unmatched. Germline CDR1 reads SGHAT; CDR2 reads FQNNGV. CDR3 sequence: CASSLDRGDTQYF. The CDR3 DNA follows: TGTGCCAGCAGCCTGGACAGGGGAGATACGCAGTATTTT.